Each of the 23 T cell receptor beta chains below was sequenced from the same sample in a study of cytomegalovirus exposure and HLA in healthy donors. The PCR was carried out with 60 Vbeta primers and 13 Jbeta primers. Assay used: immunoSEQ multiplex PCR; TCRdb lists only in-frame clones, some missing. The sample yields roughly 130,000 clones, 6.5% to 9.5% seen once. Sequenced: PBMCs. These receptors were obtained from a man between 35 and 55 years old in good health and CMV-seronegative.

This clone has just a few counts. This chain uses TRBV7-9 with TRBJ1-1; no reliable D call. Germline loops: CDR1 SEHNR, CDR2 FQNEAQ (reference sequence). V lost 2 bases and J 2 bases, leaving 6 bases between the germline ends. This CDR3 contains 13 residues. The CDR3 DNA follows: TGTGCCAGCAGCTTACCGGGAAACACTGAAGCTTTCTTT. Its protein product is CASSLPGNTEAFF. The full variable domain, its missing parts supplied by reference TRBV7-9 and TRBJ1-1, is DTGVSQNPRHKITKRGQNVTFRCDPISEHNRLYWYRQTLGQGPEFLTYFQNEAQLEKSRLLSDRFSAERPKGSFSTLEIQRTEQGDSAMYLCASSLPGNTEAFFGQGTRLTVV.

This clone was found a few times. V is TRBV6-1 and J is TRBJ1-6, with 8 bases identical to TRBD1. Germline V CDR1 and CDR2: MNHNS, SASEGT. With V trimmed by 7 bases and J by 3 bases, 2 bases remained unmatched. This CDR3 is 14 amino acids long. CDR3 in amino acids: CASKTGDYNSPLHF. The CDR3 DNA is TGTGCCAGCAAGACAGGGGACTATAATTCACCCCTCCACTTT.

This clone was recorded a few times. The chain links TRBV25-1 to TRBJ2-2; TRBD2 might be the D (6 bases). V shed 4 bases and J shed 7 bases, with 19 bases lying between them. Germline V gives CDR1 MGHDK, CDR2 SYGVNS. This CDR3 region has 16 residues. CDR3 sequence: CASSGRGPTGSGELFF. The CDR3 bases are TGTGCCAGCAGTGGGAGGGGACCCACGGGGAGCGGGGAGCTGTTTTTT.

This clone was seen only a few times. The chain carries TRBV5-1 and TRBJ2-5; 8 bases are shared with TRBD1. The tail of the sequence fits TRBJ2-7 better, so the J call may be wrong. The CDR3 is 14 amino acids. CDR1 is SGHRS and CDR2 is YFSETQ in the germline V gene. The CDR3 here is CASSLLQGAYEQYF. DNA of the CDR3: TGCGCCAGCAGCTTGCTACAGGGGGCCTACGAGCAGTACTTC.

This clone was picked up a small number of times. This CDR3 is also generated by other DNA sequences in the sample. The CDR3 spells CASSPRQGGYGYTF. CDR3 coding DNA: TGCGCCAGCAGTCCCCGACAGGGTGGCTATGGCTACACCTTC. The rearrangement joins TRBV10-2 to TRBJ1-2; 7 bases fit TRBD1. The germline CDR1 and CDR2 sequences are WSHSY and SAAADI. V was clipped by 5 bases and J by 4 bases; unmatched bases: 7. This CDR3 spans 14 amino acids.

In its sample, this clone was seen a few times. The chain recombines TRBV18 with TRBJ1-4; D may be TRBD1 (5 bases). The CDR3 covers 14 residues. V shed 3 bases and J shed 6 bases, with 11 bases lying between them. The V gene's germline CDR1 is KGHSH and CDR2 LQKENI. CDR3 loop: CASSPEGYHEKLFF. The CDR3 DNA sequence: TGTGCCAGCTCACCGGAGGGGTATCATGAAAAACTGTTTTTT.

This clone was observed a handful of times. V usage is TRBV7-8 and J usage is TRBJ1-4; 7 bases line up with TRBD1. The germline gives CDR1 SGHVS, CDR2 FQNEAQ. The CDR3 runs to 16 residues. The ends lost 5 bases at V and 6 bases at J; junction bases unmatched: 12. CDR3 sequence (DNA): TGTGCCAGCAGCCCGCAGCCCGTGACAGGGCATGAAAAACTGTTTTTT. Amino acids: CASSPQPVTGHEKLFF.

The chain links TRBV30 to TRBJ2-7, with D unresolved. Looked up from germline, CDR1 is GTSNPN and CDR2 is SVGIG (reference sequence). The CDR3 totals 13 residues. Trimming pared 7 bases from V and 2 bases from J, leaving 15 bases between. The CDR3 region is CASTPQEAYEQYF. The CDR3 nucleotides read TGTGCCTCTACGCCACAAGAGGCCTACGAGCAGTACTTC.

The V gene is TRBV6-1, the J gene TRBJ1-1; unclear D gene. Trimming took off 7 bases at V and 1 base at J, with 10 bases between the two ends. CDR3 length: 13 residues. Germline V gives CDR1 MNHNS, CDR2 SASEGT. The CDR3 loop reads CASNTEGNTEAFF. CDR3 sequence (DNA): TGTGCCAGCAACACAGAGGGGAACACTGAAGCTTTCTTT.

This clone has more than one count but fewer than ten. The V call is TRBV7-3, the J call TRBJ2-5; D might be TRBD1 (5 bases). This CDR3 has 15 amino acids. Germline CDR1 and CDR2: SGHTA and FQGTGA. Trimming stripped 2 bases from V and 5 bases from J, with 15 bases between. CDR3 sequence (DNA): TGTGCCAGCAGCTTAGGGTTGGGCAAGGGGGAGACCCAGTACTTC. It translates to CASSLGLGKGETQYF. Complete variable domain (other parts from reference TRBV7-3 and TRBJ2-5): GAGVSQTPSNKVTEKGKYVELRCDPISGHTALYWYRQSLGQGPEFLIYFQGTGAADDSGLPNDRFFAVRPEGSVSTLKIQRTERGDSAVYLCASSLGLGKGETQYFGPGTRLLVL.

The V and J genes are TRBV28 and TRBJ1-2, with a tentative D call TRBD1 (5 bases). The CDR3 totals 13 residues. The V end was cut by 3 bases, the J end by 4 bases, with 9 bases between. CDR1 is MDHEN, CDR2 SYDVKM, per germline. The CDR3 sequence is CASSLRGGYGYTF. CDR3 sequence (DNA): TGTGCCAGCAGTTTGAGGGGAGGCTATGGCTACACCTTC.

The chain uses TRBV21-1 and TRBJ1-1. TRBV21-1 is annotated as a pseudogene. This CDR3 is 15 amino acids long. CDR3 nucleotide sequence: TGTGCCAGCAGCACCCTCGGGGAAGTATCGACTGAAGCTTTCTTT. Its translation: CASSTLGEVSTEAFF.

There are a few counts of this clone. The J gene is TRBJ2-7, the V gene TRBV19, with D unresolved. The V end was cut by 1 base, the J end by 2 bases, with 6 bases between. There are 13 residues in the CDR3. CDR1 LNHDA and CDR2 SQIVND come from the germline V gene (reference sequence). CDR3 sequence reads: CASSIGAAYEQYF. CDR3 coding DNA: TGTGCCAGTAGTATAGGGGCAGCCTACGAGCAGTACTTC.

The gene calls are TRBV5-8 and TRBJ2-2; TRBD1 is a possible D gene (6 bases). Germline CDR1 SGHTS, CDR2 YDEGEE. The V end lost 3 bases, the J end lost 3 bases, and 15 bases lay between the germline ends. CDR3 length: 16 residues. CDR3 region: CASSWGLAGHTGELFF. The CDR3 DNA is TGTGCCAGCAGCTGGGGGCTAGCTGGGCACACCGGGGAGCTGTTTTTT.

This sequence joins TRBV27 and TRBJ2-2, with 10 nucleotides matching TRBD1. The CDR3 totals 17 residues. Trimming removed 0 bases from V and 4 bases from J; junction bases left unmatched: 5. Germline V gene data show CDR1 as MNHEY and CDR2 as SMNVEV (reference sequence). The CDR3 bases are TGTGCCAGCAGTTTATCTACCGGGACAGGGGTCACCGGGGAGCTGTTTTTT. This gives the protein CASSLSTGTGVTGELFF.

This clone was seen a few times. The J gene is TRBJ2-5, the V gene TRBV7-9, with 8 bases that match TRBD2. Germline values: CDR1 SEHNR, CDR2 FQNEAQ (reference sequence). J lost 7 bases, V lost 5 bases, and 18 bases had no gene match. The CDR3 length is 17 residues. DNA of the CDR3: TGTGCCAGCAGCGCCCGGGGGTCAGGGGCTGCGGGAGGGACCCAGTACTTC. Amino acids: CASSARGSGAAGGTQYF.

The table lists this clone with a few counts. The CDR3 protein is CATSKLRTGVADTQYF. In nucleotides, the CDR3 is TGTGCCACCAGTAAACTTAGGACAGGGGTGGCAGATACGCAGTATTTT. This sequence joins TRBV15 and TRBJ2-3, with 9 bases fitting TRBD1. This CDR3 has 16 residues. The junction had 11 bases not matched to a gene; V was cut back by 6 bases and J by 4 bases. Germline V gene data show CDR1 as LNHNV and CDR2 as YYDKDF (reference sequence).

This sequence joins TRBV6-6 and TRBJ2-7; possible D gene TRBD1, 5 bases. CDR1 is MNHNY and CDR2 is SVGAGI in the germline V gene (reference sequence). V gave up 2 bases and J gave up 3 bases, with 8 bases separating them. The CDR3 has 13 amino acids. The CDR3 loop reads CASSYQGGYEQYF. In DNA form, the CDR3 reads TGTGCCAGCAGTTACCAGGGCGGCTACGAGCAGTACTTC.

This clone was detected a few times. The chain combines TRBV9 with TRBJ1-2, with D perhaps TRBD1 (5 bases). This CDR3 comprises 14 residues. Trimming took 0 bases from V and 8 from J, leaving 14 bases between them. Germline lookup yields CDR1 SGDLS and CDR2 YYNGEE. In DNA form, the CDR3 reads TGTGCCAGCAGCGTAGTGGCGGGGGTGGACGGCTACACCTTC. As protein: CASSVVAGVDGYTF.

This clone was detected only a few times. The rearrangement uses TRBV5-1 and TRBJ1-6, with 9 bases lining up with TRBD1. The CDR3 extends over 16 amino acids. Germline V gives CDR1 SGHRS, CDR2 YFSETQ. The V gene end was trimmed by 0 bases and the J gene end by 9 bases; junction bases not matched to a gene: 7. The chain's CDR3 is CASSLVLTGGGSPLHF. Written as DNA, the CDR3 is TGCGCCAGCAGCTTGGTGTTGACAGGGGGAGGTTCACCCCTCCACTTT. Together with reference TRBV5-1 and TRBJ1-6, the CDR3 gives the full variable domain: KAGVTQTPRYLIKTRGQQVTLSCSPISGHRSVSWYQQTPGQGLQFLFEYFSETQRNKGNFPGRFSGRQFSNSRSEMNVSTLELGDSALYLCASSLVLTGGGSPLHFGNGTRLTVT.

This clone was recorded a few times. The CDR3 DNA sequence: TGTGCCAGCAGACGTCCCGGGACAGTCCCAGATACGCAGTATTTT. It codes for CASRRPGTVPDTQYF. The chain employs TRBV5-4 and TRBJ2-3; 7 nucleotides agree with TRBD1. J lost 4 bases, V lost 5 bases, and 10 bases had no gene match. The CDR3 consists of 15 residues. Germline CDR1 is SGHNT and CDR2 is YYREEE (reference sequence).

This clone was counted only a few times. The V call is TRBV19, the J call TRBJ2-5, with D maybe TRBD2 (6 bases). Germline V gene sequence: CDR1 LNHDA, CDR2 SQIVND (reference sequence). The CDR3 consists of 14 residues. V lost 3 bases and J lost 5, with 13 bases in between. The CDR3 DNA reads TGTGCCAGTAGTATCCGGGACTCGGGGGAGACCCAGTACTTC. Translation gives CASSIRDSGETQYF.

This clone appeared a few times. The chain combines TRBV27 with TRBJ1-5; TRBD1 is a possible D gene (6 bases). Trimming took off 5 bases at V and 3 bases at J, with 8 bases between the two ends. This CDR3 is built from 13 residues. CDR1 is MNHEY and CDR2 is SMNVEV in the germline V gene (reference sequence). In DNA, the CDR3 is TGTGCCAGCAGTGTGGGGGCCAATCAGCCCCAGCATTTT. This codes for CASSVGANQPQHF.